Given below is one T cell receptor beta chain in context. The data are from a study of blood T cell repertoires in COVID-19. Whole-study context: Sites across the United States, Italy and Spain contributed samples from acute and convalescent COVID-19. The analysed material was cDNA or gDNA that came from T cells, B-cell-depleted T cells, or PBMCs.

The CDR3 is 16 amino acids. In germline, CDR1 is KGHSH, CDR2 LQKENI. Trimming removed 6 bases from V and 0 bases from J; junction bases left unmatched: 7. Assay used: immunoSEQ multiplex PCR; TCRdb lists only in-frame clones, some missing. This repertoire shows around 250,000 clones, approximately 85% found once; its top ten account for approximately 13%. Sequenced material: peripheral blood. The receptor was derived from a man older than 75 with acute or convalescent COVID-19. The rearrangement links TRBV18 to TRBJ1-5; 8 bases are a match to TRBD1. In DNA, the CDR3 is TGTGCCAGCTCTTCTTTACAGGGGGTTAGCAATCAGCCCCAGCATTTT. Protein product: CASSSLQGVSNQPQHF.